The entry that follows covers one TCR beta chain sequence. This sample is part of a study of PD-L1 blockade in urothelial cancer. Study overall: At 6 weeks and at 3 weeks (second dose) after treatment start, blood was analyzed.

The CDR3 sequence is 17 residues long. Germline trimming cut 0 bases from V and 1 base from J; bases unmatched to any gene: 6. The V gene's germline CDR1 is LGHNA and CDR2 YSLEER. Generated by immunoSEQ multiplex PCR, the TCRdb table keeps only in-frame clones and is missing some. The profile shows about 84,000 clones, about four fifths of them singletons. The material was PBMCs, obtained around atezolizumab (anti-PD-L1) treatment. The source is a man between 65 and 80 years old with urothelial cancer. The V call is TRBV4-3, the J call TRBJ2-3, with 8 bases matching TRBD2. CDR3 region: CASSQDFSGTRTDTQYF. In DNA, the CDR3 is TGCGCCAGCAGCCAAGACTTTAGCGGGACGCGCACAGATACGCAGTATTTT.